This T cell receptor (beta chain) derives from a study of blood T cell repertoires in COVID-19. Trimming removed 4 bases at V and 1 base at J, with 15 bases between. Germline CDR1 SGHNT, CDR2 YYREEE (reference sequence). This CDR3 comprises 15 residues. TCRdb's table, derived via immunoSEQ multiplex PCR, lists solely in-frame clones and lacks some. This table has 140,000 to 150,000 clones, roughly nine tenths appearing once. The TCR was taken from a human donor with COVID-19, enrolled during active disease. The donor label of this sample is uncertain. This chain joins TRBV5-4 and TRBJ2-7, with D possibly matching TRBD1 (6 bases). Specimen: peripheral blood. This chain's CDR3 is CASSPRSTGSYEQYF. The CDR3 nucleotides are TGTGCCAGCAGCCCAAGGTCCACAGGGTCCTACGAGCAGTACTTC.